These 10 T cell receptor beta chains came from one sample sequenced in a study of blood T cell repertoires in COVID-19 (dated by TCRdb to the early 2020s). Library generation was performed with the immunoSEQ multiplex PCR assay. As stored in TCRdb, this immuneACCESS dataset retains in-frame rearrangements with V and J assigned. A fraction of the clones does not appear; measured against another copy, unresolved V genes explain less than half of the discrepancy, and the remainder lacks a known reason. Counted in this sample were about 92,000 clones; 85% of them appeared once. About 38% of the sample belongs to the ten largest clones. Sequencing was done on a sample of peripheral blood. The receptors come from an elderly man with acute or convalescent COVID-19.

The J gene is TRBJ2-5, the V gene TRBV7-2, with TRBD1 matching 7 bases. V trimming: 3 bases; J trimming: 1 base; junction bases outside the gene matches: 2. CDR3 length equals 14 residues. CDR1 and CDR2 (germline): SGHTA, FQGNSA. CDR3 protein: CASSFRQGQETQYF. In DNA, the CDR3 is TGTGCCAGCAGCTTCCGACAGGGCCAAGAGACCCAGTACTTC.

This chain uses TRBV4-2 with TRBJ1-3, with 7 bases aligning to TRBD1. The CDR3 extends over 16 amino acids. Germline-derived CDR1 and CDR2 are LGHNA and YNFKEQ. V was clipped by 3 bases and J by 4 bases; unmatched bases: 9. CDR3 DNA sequence: TGTGCCAGCAGCCAGGAACCGACAGGGAGCGGAAACACCATATATTTT. Translating it yields CASSQEPTGSGNTIYF.

V and J are TRBV28 and TRBJ1-3; D gene uncertain. The V gene lost 2 bases and the J gene lost 4 bases, with 12 bases spanning the gap. The CDR3 covers 15 residues. Germline assignment: CDR1 MDHEN and CDR2 SYDVKM. The CDR3 sequence is CASSLPREWGNTIYF. In nucleotides, the CDR3 is TGTGCCAGCAGTTTACCAAGGGAGTGGGGAAACACCATATATTTT.

The chain uses TRBV10-3 and TRBJ2-2; perhaps TRBD2 as D (6 bases). The CDR3 runs to 14 residues. Germline values: CDR1 ENHRY, CDR2 SYGVKD. Between the trimmed V and J ends, which lost 6 bases and 5 bases, there was a span of 13 bases. This CDR3 reads CAISVTGTTGELFF. CDR3 DNA: TGTGCCATCAGCGTCACCGGGACTACCGGGGAGCTGTTTTTT.

The chain links TRBV19 to TRBJ1-2; D possibly corresponds to TRBD1 (6 bases). Per the germline V gene, CDR1 is LNHDA and CDR2 is SQIVND (reference sequence). V was clipped by 6 bases and J by 3 bases, with 14 bases between them. The CDR3 length is 14 residues. In DNA, the CDR3 is TGTGCCAGTAGGGAACCGGGACACGACTATGGCTACACCTTC. It yields the protein CASREPGHDYGYTF.

This chain links TRBV19 with TRBJ2-3; 10 bases are a match to TRBD1. V was clipped by 3 bases and J by 6 bases; unmatched bases: 3. The germline V gene has CDR1 LNHDA and CDR2 SQIVND (reference sequence). The CDR3 extends over 14 amino acids. For the CDR3, the DNA is TGTGCCAGTAGTATTGACAGGGGGCTTGATACGCAGTATTTT. Protein sequence: CASSIDRGLDTQYF.

This clone was seen more than once but under ten times. The rearrangement uses TRBV9 and TRBJ1-1; D uncertain. Trimming shortened V by 0 bases and J by 6 bases, and 6 bases separated the two germline ends. This CDR3 comprises 12 residues. Per the germline V gene, CDR1 is SGDLS and CDR2 is YYNGEE. This CDR3 reads CASSVGGPEAFF. In nucleotides, the CDR3 is TGTGCCAGCAGCGTAGGAGGGCCTGAAGCTTTCTTT.

This clone has more than one count but fewer than ten. This rearrangement joins TRBV30 to TRBJ1-5; D not certain. The CDR3 is 13 amino acids. CDR1 GTSNPN and CDR2 SVGIG come from the germline V gene (reference sequence). V gave up 5 bases and J gave up 7 bases, with 15 bases separating them. The CDR3 DNA reads as TGTGCCTGGTCGATTGAACCCAGGCAGCCCCAGCATTTT. The encoded protein is CAWSIEPRQPQHF.

The rearrangement joins TRBV7-2 to TRBJ2-7; 10 bases are a match to TRBD1. The V gene's germline CDR1 is SGHTA and CDR2 FQGNSA. Trimming cost V 6 bases and J 4 bases; bases outside gene matches: 3. This CDR3 contains 13 residues. As DNA, the CDR3 is TGTGCCAGCAGAGGACAGGGGGGGTACGAGCAGTACTTC. This translates into CASRGQGGYEQYF.

This chain uses TRBV28 with TRBJ1-2; no firm D call. V gave up 2 bases and J gave up 8 bases, with 15 bases separating them. The length of the CDR3 is 14 residues. Germline CDR1 MDHEN, CDR2 SYDVKM. The CDR3 protein is CASSLKGAPKGYTF. CDR3 in DNA: TGTGCCAGCAGTTTAAAGGGAGCCCCTAAGGGCTACACCTTC.